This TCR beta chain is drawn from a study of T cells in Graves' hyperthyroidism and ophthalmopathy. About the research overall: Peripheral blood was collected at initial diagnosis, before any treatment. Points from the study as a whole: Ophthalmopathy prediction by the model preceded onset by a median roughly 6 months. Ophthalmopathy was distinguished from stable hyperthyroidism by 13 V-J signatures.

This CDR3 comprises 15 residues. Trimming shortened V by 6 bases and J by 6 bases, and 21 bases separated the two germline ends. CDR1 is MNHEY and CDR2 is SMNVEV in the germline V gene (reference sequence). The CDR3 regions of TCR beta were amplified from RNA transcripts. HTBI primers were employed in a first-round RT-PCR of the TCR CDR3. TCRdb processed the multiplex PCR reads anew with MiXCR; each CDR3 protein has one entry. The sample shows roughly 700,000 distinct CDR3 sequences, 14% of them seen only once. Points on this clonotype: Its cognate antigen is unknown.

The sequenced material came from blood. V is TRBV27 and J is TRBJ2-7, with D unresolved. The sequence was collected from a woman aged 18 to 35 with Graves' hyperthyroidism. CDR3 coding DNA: TGTGCCAGCAGGCCTGCCTCGCAGGCTGCAAGCGAGCAGTACTTC. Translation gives CASRPASQAASEQYF.